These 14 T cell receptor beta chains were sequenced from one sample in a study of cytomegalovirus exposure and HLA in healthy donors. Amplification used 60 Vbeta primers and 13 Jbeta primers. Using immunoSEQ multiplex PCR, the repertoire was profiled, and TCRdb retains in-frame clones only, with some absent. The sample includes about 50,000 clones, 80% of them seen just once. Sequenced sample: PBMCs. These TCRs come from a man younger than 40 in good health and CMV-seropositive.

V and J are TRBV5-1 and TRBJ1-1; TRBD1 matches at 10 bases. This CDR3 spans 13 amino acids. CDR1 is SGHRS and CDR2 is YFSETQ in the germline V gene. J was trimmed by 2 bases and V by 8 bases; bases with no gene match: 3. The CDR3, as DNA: TGCGCCAGTCAGACAGGGGGCAACACTGAAGCTTTCTTT. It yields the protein CASQTGGNTEAFF.

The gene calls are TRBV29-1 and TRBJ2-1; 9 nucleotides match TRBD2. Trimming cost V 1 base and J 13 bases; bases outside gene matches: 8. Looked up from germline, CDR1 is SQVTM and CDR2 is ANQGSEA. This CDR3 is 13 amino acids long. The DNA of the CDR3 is TGCAGCGTTGAAGTGGGGCTAGCGGGGCTTCAGTTCTTC. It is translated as CSVEVGLAGLQFF.

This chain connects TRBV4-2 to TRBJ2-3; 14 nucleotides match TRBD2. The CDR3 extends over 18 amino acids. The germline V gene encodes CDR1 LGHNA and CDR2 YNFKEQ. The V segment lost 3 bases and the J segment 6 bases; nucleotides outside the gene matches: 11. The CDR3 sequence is CASSQDGLAGGFDDTQYF. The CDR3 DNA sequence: TGTGCCAGCAGCCAGGATGGACTAGCGGGGGGATTTGACGATACGCAGTATTTT.

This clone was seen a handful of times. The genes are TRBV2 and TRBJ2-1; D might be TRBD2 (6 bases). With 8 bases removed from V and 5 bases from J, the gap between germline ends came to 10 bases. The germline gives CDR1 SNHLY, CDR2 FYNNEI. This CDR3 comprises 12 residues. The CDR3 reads CASCGLNNEQFF. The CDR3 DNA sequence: TGTGCCAGCTGTGGACTAAACAATGAGCAGTTCTTC.

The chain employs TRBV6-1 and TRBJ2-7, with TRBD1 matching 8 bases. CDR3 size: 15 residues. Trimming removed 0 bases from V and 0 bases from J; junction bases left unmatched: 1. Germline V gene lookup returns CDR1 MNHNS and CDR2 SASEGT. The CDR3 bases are TGTGCCAGCAGTGAAGCCGGGACAGGCTCCTACGAGCAGTACTTC. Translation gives CASSEAGTGSYEQYF.

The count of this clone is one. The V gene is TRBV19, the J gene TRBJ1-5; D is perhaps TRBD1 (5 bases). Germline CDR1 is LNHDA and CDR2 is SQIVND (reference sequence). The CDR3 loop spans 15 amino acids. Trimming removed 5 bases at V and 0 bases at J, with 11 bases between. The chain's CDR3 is CASSYGGGSNQPQHF. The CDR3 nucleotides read TGTGCCAGTAGTTACGGGGGGGGTAGCAATCAGCCCCAGCATTTT.

The CDR3 is CASNLAETTDTQYF. The CDR3 nucleotides read TGTGCCAGCAACCTAGCGGAGACCACAGATACGCAGTATTTT. The chain is built from TRBV7-2 and TRBJ2-3; TRBD2 aligns across 7 bases. Germline CDR1 reads SGHTA; CDR2 reads FQGNSA. The CDR3 length is 14 residues. After removal of 7 bases from V and 2 bases from J, the junction contained 6 bases not matched to a gene.

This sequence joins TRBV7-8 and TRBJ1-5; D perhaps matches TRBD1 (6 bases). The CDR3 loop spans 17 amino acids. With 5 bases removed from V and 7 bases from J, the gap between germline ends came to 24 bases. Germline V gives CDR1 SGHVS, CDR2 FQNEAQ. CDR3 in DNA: TGTGCCAGCAGCCAAAAACCGGGCAGGGGTCTCGGACAGCCCCAGCATTTT. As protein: CASSQKPGRGLGQPQHF.

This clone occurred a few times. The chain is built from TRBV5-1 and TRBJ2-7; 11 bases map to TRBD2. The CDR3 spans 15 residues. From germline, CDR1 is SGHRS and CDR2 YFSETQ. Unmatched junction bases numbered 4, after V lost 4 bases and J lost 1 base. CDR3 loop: CASSVTSGGSYEQYF. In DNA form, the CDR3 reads TGCGCCAGCAGCGTTACTAGCGGGGGTTCCTACGAGCAGTACTTC.

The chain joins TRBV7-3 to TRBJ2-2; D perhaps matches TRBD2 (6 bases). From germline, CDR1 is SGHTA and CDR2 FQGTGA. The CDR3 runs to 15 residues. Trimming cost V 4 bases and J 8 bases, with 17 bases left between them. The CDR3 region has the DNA TGTGCCAGCAGCTCGTCCTCTAGCGCCAGGGGGGAGCTGTTTTTT. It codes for CASSSSSSARGELFF.

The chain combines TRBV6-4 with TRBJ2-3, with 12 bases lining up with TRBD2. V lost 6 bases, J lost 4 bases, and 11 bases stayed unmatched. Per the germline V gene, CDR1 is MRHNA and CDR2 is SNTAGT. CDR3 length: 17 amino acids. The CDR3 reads CASRASSGGAAADTQYF. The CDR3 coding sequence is TGTGCCAGCAGGGCCTCTAGCGGGGGGGCAGCGGCAGATACGCAGTATTTT.

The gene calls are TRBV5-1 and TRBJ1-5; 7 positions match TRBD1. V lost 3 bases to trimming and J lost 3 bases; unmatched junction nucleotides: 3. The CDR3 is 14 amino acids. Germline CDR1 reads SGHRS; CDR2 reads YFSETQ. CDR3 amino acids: CASSSGQANQPQHF. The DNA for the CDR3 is TGCGCCAGCAGCTCCGGACAGGCCAATCAGCCCCAGCATTTT. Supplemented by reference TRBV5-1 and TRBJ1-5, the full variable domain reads KAGVTQTPRYLIKTRGQQVTLSCSPISGHRSVSWYQQTPGQGLQFLFEYFSETQRNKGNFPGRFSGRQFSNSRSEMNVSTLELGDSALYLCASSSGQANQPQHFGDGTRLSIL.

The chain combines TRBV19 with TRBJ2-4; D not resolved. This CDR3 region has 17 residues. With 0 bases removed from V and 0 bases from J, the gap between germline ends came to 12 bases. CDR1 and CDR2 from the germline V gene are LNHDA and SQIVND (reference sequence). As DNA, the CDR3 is TGTGCCAGTAGTATAGATGAACAACCGTTAGCCAAAAACATTCAGTACTTC. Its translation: CASSIDEQPLAKNIQYF.

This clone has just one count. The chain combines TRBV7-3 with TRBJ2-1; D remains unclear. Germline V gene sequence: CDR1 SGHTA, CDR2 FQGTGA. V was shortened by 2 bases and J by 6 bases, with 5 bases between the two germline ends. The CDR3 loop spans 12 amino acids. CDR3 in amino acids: CASSLYSNEQFF. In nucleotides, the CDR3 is TGTGCCAGCAGCTTATACAGCAATGAGCAGTTCTTC.